These T cell receptor beta chains were read from a single sample in a study of radiation and T cells in renal cell carcinoma. The assay was immunoSEQ multiplex PCR, and TCRdb's table has in-frame clones only and misses some. The sample has 95,000 to 150,000 clones, 82% seen once. The specimen was blood, collected from a patient whose treatment included radiotherapy and nephrectomy. These receptors were obtained from a woman aged 55-75 years with renal cell carcinoma. CDR3s include the opening cysteine and the closing phenylalanine or tryptophan. D genes are given only for firm matches. Expanded clones are given a class, and other clones once, few, many or no size at all.

size,J,V,D,CDR3,DNA
.,TRBJ2-5,TRBV15,.,CATSRGLGGGTQYF,TGTGCCACCAGCAGAGGTCTGGGTGGAGGGACCCAGTACTTC
few,TRBJ1-4,TRBV12-2,.,CASRLKDRANDNEKLFF,TGTGCAAGTCGCTTAAAGGACAGGGCTAATGATAATGAAAAACTGTTTTTT
.,TRBJ2-7,TRBV30,.,CAWSPRGAYEQYF,TGTGCCTGGAGTCCCCGGGGAGCTTACGAGCAGTACTTC
.,TRBJ2-6,TRBV4-1,TRBD1,CASSADREGSGANVLTF,TGCGCCAGCAGCGCGGACAGGGAAGGGTCCGGGGCCAACGTCCTGACTTTC
.,TRBJ2-3,TRBV7-3,TRBD2,CASSKGLADDTQYF,TGTGCCAGCAGCAAAGGACTAGCAGATGATACGCAGTATTTT
many,TRBJ1-5,TRBV4-1,.,CASSPAGLNQPQHF,TGCGCCAGCAGCCCGGCAGGGCTGAATCAGCCCCAGCATTTT
few,TRBJ2-7,TRBV15,.,CATSRDKGQGEQYF,TGTGCCACCAGCAGAGATAAGGGCCAGGGCGAGCAGTACTTC
few,TRBJ1-1,TRBV14,.,CASSANQGPTEAFF,TGTGCCAGCAGCGCGAATCAGGGTCCCACTGAAGCTTTCTTT
few,TRBJ1-1,TRBV19,.,CASSIGIVTGQLNTEAFF,TGTGCCAGTAGTATAGGCATAGTTACCGGACAGTTGAACACTGAAGCTTTCTTT
.,TRBJ2-1,TRBV5-1,.,CASSLEGGRNEQFF,TGCGCCAGCAGCTTGGAGGGGGGTCGGAATGAGCAGTTCTTC
few,TRBJ2-4,TRBV27,TRBD1,CASSYGTGVNIQYF,TGTGCCAGCAGTTACGGGACAGGGGTGAACATTCAGTACTTC
.,TRBJ1-2,TRBV5-1,TRBD1,CASSAGTGERGYTF,TGCGCCAGCAGCGCCGGGACAGGGGAGCGAGGCTACACCTTC
.,TRBJ1-2,TRBV7-2,TRBD1,CASSFGQGPSLTF,TGTGCCAGCAGCTTCGGACAGGGACCCTCTTTAACCTTC
.,TRBJ1-1,TRBV6-1,.,CASRPAGPTEAFF,TGTGCCAGCAGGCCCGCGGGGCCCACTGAAGCTTTCTTT
.,TRBJ2-2,TRBV7-7,.,CASSLGRLVNTGELFF,TGTGCTAGCAGCTTGGGTCGGCTAGTGAACACCGGGGAGCTGTTTTTT
.,TRBJ2-2,TRBV10-1,TRBD2,CASSEFSGVNTGELFF,TGCGCCAGCAGTGAATTCAGCGGGGTGAACACCGGGGAGCTGTTTTTT
.,TRBJ1-3,TRBV4-2,.,CASSQDRRPSPGNTIYF,TGTGCCAGCAGCCAAGATCGTAGGCCCTCTCCTGGAAACACCATATATTTT
.,TRBJ1-1,TRBV18,.,CASSPGVGAEAFF,TGTGCCAGCTCACCGGGGGTGGGGGCGGAAGCTTTCTTT
.,TRBJ1-6,TRBV7-6,.,CASSPRMERNSPLHF,TGTGCCAGCAGCCCCCGAATGGAGCGTAATTCACCCCTCCACTTT
.,TRBJ1-4,TRBV19,.,CASTDRATNEKLFF,TGTGCCAGTACGGACCGCGCCACTAATGAAAAACTGTTTTTT